The next 10 T cell receptor beta chains were all read from a single sample in a study of vaccination effects on CD4 cells after COVID-19. Generated by immunoSEQ multiplex PCR, the TCRdb table keeps only in-frame clones and is missing some. The table records tens of thousands of clones, approximately 72% of them present only once. Before sequencing took place, the ViraFEST assay used viral peptide pools to expand antigen-specific CD4+ T cells. It was after 10 days of culture that CD4+ T cells were isolated. Previously uninfected by SARS-CoV-2, the vaccine recipients also showed negative nucleocapsid antibodies. These receptors have no known antigen. The specimen comprised CD4+ T cells from PBMCs cultured with HCoV-OC43 spike peptides, sampled before COVID-19 vaccination. Specified subset: HCoV-OC43 spike overlapping peptide pool stimulation. These receptors were obtained from a human donor who received a COVID-19 vaccine.

The chain recombines TRBV10-3 with TRBJ1-6; D gene uncertain. Germline V gene lookup returns CDR1 ENHRY and CDR2 SYGVKD. V lost 7 bases and J lost 0, with 4 bases in between. The CDR3 runs to 13 residues. The CDR3 DNA is TGTGCCATCATGAGCTCCTATAATTCACCCCTCCACTTT. Protein product: CAIMSSYNSPLHF.

This clone has just one count. This sequence joins TRBV5-5 and TRBJ2-5; D possibly corresponds to TRBD1 (7 bases). The germline V gene has CDR1 SGHKS and CDR2 YYEKEE (reference sequence). The CDR3 has 15 amino acids. The ends were cut back, 4 bases at V and 2 bases at J, with 15 bases in the middle. CDR3 sequence: CASSVGGQFQETQYF. The CDR3 DNA reads TGTGCCAGCAGCGTCGGGGGACAGTTTCAAGAGACCCAGTACTTC.

The J gene is TRBJ1-4, the V gene TRBV12-3 or TRBV12-4; no clear D gene. The CDR3 is made up of 13 amino acids. Trimming cost V 5 bases and J 2 bases, with 6 bases left between them. Here the CDR3 DNA reads TGTGCCAGCAGTAGGTCTACTAATGAAAAACTGTTTTTT. Protein: CASSRSTNEKLFF.

This clone was seen a handful of times. The chain uses TRBV18 and TRBJ1-1; 11 bases are shared with TRBD1. Germline values: CDR1 KGHSH, CDR2 LQKENI. This CDR3 has 15 amino acids. The trim removed 5 bases at V and 4 bases at J, leaving 6 bases unmatched. The CDR3 region is CASSFGQGATTEAFF. As DNA, the CDR3 is TGTGCCAGCTCATTCGGACAGGGGGCGACCACTGAAGCTTTCTTT. The full variable domain, with the rest looked up from reference TRBV18 and TRBJ1-1, is NAGVMQNPRHLVRRRGQEARLRCSPMKGHSHVYWYRQLPEEGLKFMVYLQKENIIDESGMPKERFSAEFPKEGPSILRIQQVVRGDSAAYFCASSFGQGATTEAFFGQGTRLTVV.

The gene calls are TRBV6-2 or TRBV6-3 and TRBJ1-2; D remains unclear. V was shortened by 4 bases and J by 2 bases, with 17 bases between the two germline ends. The CDR3 is made up of 16 amino acids. Germline loops: CDR1 MNHEY, CDR2 SVGEGT. CDR3 nucleotide sequence: TGTGCCAGCAGTTCCTACTCGGGCCCCCTAAACTATGGCTACACCTTC. It yields the protein CASSSYSGPLNYGYTF.

This chain joins TRBV10-1 and TRBJ2-5, with D unresolved. Trimming cost V 3 bases and J 2 bases, with 16 bases left between them. The germline gives CDR1 WNHNN, CDR2 SYGVQD (reference sequence). The CDR3 length is 16 residues. The chain's CDR3 is CASSDGSRLSQETQYF. CDR3 nucleotides: TGCGCCAGCAGTGACGGGTCTCGCCTTTCTCAAGAGACCCAGTACTTC.

The genes are TRBV5-5 and TRBJ1-3; 7 nucleotides match TRBD1. Germline CDR1 is SGHKS and CDR2 is YYEKEE (reference sequence). CDR3 length: 13 residues. Germline trimming cut 4 bases from V and 4 bases from J; bases unmatched to any gene: 2. The CDR3 region has the DNA TGTGCCAGCAGCAGGGGACAGGGAAACACCATATATTTT. It is translated as CASSRGQGNTIYF.

In this sample, this clone turned up a few times. V is TRBV6-2 or TRBV6-3 and J is TRBJ1-2; 9 nucleotides line up with TRBD1. V gave up 6 bases and J gave up 8 bases; unmatched junction bases: 7. This CDR3 is 13 amino acids long. CDR1 is MNHEY, CDR2 SVGEGT, per germline. CDR3 nucleotide sequence: TGTGCCAGCAGCTCCACAGGGGGCAGCGGCTACACCTTC. Translating it yields CASSSTGGSGYTF.

This chain links TRBV5-1 with TRBJ2-5; 8 positions agree with TRBD2. Germline CDR1 reads SGHRS; CDR2 reads YFSETQ. The CDR3 length is 13 residues. The ends lost 2 bases at V and 3 bases at J; junction bases unmatched: 0. The CDR3 coding sequence is TGCGCCAGCAGCTTCGGGAGGGAAGAGACCCAGTACTTC. Its translation is CASSFGREETQYF.

The chain employs TRBV18 and TRBJ1-5; possibly TRBD1 for D (5 bases). Germline CDR1 and CDR2: KGHSH and LQKENI. The CDR3 length is 13 residues. Trimming removed 2 bases from V and 9 bases from J, with 11 bases in between. In DNA, the CDR3 is TGTGCCAGCTCACCAGACAGCGGCGGGCCCCAGCATTTT. It specifies CASSPDSGGPQHF.